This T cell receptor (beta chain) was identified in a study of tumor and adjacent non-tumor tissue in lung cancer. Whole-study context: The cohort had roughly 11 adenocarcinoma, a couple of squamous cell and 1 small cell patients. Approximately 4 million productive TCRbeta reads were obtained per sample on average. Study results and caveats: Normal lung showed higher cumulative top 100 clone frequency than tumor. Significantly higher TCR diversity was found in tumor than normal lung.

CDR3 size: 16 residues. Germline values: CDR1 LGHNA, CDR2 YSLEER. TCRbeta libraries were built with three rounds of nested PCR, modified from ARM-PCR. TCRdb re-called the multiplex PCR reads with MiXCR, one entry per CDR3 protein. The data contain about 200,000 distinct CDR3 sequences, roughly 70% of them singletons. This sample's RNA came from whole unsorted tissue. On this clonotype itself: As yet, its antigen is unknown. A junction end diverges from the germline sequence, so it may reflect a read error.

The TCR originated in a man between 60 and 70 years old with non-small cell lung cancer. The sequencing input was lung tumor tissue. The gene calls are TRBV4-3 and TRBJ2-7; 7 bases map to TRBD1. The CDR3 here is CDSSQPSRVRGYEQYF. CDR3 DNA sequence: TGCGACAGCAGCCAACCTAGCCGGGTCAGGGGGTACGAGCAATACTTC.